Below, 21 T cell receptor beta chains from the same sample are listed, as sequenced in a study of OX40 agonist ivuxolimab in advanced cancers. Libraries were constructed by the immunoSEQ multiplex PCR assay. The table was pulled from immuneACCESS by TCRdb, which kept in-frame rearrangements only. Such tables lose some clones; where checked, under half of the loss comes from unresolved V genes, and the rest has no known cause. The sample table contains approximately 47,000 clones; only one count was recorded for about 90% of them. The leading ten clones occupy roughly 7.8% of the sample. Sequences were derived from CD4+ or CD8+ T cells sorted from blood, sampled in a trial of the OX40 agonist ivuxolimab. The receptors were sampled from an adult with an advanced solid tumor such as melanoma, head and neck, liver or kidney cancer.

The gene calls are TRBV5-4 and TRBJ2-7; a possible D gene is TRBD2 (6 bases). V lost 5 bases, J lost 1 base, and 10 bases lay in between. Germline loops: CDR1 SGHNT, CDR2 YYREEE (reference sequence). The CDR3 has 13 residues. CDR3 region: CASRRDLSYEQYF. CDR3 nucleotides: TGTGCCAGCAGGAGGGACTTGTCCTACGAGCAGTACTTC.

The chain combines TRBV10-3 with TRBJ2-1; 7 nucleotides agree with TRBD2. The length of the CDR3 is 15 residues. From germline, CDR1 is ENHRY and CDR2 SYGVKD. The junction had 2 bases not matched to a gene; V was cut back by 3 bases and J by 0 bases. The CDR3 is CAISDGGSSYNEQFF. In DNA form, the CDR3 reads TGTGCCATCAGTGACGGCGGGAGCTCCTACAATGAGCAGTTCTTC.

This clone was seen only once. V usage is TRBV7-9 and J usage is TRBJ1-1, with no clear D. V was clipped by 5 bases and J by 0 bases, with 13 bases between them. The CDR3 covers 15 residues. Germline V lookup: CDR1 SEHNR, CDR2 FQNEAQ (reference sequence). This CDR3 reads CASSGLIYMNTEAFF. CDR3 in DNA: TGTGCCAGCAGCGGATTAATCTACATGAACACTGAAGCTTTCTTT.

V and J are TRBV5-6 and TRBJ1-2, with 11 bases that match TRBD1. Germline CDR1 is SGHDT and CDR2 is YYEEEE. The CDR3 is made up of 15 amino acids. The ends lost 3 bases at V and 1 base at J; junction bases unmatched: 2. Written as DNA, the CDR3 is TGTGCCAGCAGCTCTGGGACAGGGGGTAACTATGGCTACACCTTC. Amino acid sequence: CASSSGTGGNYGYTF.

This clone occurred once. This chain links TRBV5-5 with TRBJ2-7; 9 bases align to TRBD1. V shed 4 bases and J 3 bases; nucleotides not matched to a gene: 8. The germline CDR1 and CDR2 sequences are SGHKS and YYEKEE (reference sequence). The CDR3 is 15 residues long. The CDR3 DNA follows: TGTGCCAGCAGCCAAACGGGACAGGGTCTCTACGAGCAGTACTTC. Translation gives CASSQTGQGLYEQYF.

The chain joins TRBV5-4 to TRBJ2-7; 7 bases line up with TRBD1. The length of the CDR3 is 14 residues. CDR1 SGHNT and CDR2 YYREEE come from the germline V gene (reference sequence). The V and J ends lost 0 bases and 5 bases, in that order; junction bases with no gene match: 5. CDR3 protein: CASSLVGDSNEQYF. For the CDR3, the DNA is TGTGCCAGCAGCTTGGTTGGGGACAGTAACGAGCAGTACTTC.

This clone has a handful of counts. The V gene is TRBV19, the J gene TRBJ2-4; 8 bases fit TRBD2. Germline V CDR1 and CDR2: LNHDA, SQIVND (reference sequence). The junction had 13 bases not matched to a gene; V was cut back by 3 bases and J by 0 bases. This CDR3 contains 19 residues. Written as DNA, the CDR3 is TGTGCCAGTAGTATGACCGGACGGGGGGGAAGGAGAGCCAAAAACATTCAGTACTTC. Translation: CASSMTGRGGRRAKNIQYF. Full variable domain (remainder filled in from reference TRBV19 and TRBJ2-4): DGGITQSPKYLFRKEGQNVTLSCEQNLNHDAMYWYRQDPGQGLRLIYYSQIVNDFQKGDIAEGYSVSREKKESFPLTVTSAQKNPTAFYLCASSMTGRGGRRAKNIQYFGAGTRLSVL.

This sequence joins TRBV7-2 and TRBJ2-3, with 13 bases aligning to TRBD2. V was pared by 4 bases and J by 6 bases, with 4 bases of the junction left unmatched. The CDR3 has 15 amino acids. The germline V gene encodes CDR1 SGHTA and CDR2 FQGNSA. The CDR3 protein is CASSSRTSGSDTQYF. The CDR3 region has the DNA TGTGCCAGCAGCTCACGGACTAGCGGGAGTGATACGCAGTATTTT.

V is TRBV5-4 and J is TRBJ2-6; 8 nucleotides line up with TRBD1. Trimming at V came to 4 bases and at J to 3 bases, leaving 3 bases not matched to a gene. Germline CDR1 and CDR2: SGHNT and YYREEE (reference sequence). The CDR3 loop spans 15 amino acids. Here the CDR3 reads CASSPTGGGANVLTF. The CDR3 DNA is TGTGCCAGCAGCCCCACAGGGGGTGGGGCCAACGTCCTGACTTTC. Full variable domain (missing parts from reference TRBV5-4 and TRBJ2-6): ETGVTQSPTHLIKTRGQQVTLRCSSQSGHNTVSWYQQALGQGPQFIFQYYREEENGRGNFPPRFSGLQFPNYSSELNVNALELDDSALYLCASSPTGGGANVLTFGAGSRLTVL.

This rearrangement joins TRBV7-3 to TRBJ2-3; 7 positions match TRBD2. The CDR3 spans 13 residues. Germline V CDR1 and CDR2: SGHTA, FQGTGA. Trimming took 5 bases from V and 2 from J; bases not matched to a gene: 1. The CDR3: CASSGDYTDTQYF. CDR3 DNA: TGTGCCAGCAGCGGGGACTACACAGATACGCAGTATTTT.

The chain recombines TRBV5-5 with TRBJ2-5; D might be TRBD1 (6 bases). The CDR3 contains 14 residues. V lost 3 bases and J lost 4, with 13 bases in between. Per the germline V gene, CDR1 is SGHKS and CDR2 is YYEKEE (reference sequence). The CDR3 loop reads CASSSSGTTETQYF. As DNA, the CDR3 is TGTGCCAGCAGCTCATCCGGGACAACAGAGACCCAGTACTTC. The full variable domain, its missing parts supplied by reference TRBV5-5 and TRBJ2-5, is DAGVTQSPTHLIKTRGQQVTLRCSPISGHKSVSWYQQVLGQGPQFIFQYYEKEERGRGNFPDRFSARQFPNYSSELNVNALLLGDSALYLCASSSSGTTETQYFGPGTRLLVL.

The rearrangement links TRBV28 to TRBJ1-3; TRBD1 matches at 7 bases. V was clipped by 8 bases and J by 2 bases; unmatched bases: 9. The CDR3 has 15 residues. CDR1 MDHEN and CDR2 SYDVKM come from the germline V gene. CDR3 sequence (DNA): TGTGCCAGCGGACCGGGAGGGGGCACTGGAAACACCATATATTTT. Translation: CASGPGGGTGNTIYF.

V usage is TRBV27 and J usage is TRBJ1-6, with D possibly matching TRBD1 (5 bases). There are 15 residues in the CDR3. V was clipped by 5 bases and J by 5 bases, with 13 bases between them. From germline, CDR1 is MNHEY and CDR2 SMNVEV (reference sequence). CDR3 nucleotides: TGTGCCAGCAGTATCCGGACAACTAATAATTCACCCCTCCACTTT. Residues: CASSIRTTNNSPLHF.

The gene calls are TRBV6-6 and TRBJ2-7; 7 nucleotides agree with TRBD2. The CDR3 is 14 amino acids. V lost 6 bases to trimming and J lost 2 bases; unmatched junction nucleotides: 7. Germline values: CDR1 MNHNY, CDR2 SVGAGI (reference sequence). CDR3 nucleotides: TGTGCCAGCAGGAACCCCGGGACTACCTACGAGCAGTACTTC. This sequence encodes CASRNPGTTYEQYF.

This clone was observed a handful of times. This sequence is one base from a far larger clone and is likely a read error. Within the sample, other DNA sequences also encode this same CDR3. CDR3 bases: TGTGCCAGCAGTCCACGGGGTGACACTGAAGCTTTCTTT. It is translated as CASSPRGDTEAFF. The V and J genes are TRBV6-9 and TRBJ1-1; D is unclear. The germline CDR1 and CDR2 sequences are MNHGY and SVAAGI. This CDR3 has 13 residues. V lost 5 bases, J lost 3 bases, and 10 bases lay in between.

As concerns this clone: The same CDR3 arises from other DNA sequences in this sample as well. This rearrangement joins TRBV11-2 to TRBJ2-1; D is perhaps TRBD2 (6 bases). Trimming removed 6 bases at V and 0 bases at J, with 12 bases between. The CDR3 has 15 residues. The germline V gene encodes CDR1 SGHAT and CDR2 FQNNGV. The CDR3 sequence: CASRRDSSSYNEQFF. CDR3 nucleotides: TGTGCCAGCAGACGGGACTCAAGCTCCTACAATGAGCAGTTCTTC.

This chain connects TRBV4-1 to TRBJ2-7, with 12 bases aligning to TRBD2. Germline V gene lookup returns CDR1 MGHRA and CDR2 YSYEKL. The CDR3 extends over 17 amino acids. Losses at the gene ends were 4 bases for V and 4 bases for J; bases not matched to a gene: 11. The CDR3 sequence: CASSLPPSSGREYEQYF. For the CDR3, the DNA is TGCGCCAGCAGCCTTCCCCCCTCTAGCGGGAGGGAGTACGAGCAGTACTTC.

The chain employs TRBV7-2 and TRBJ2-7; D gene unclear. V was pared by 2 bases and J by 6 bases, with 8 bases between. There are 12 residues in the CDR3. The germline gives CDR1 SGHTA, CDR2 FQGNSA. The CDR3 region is CASSLKLGEQYF. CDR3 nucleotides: TGTGCCAGCAGCTTAAAACTGGGCGAGCAGTACTTC.

This chain's CDR3 is CASSGESYNEQFF. CDR3 in DNA: TGCGCCAGCAGCGGTGAGAGTTACAATGAGCAGTTCTTC. This chain uses TRBV5-1 with TRBJ2-1; no reliable D call. Trimming took off 4 bases at V and 4 bases at J, with 9 bases between the two ends. This CDR3 region has 13 residues. The germline CDR1 and CDR2 sequences are SGHRS and YFSETQ.

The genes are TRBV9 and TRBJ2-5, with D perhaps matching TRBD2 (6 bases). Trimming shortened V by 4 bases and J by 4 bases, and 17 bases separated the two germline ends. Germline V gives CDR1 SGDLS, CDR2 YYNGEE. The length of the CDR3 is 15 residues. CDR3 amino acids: CASSPPHGGSETQYF. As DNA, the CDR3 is TGTGCCAGCAGCCCACCCCACGGGGGTTCAGAGACCCAGTACTTC.

DNA for the CDR3: TGCAGCGCGGCGGGACGGATGAACACTGAAGCTTTCTTT. Its translation: CSAAGRMNTEAFF. The chain has TRBV29-1 and TRBJ1-1, with TRBD1 as a possible D gene (5 bases). CDR1 SQVTM and CDR2 ANQGSEA come from the germline V gene. The CDR3 extends over 13 amino acids. Trimming cost V 7 bases and J 0 bases, with 12 bases left between them.